This T cell receptor (beta chain) was sequenced during a study of identical twins. Germline loops: CDR1 SGHRS, CDR2 YFSETQ. The CDR3 is 17 amino acids. V lost 4 bases and J lost 6; bases outside the gene matches: 18. TCRdb reanalysed the 5' RACE reads using MiXCR and keeps one entry per CDR3 protein. Counted here are approximately 350,000 distinct CDR3 sequences, roughly an eighth occurring once; the ten biggest clones make up just over 7%. The study's findings and limits: For cord blood, abundant beta clonotypes had fewer insertions, unlike memory repertoires, which showed none.

This clonotype was counted at least ten times. As yet, its antigen is unknown. These data were likewise used in another study, on yellow fever vaccine responses in identical twins.

The sample comprised CD8+ T cells sorted from blood. This TCR came from a young woman in good health. The genes are TRBV5-1 and TRBJ1-1; TRBD1 agrees at 7 bases. CDR3 nucleotides: TGCGCCAGCAGCCCAGATGATCGGACAGGTGGGGGGGCTGAAGCTTTCTTT. As protein: CASSPDDRTGGGAEAFF.